This T cell receptor beta chain was sequenced for a study of cytomegalovirus exposure and HLA in healthy donors. This clone is a singleton in its sample. Antigen specificity is unknown. The PCR had 60 Vbeta and 13 Jbeta primers. Repertoires were generated with immunoSEQ multiplex PCR, while TCRdb's copy carries only in-frame clones and drops some. This sample yields over 75,000 clones, of which roughly 85% are seen a single time; nearly 6% belongs to the top ten. The CDR3 extends over 13 amino acids. Unmatched junction bases numbered 4, after V lost 0 bases and J lost 10 bases. The germline V gene encodes CDR1 SGHRS and CDR2 YFSETQ. General study findings and limits: A later examination showed that TCR association rates differed by HLA locus, with DRB1 most and HLA-C fewest. The Asian-associated ancestry cluster reportedly had fewer N-insertions than the approximately 630-donor mean in a later analysis. For TCR beta chains, V- and J-gene trimming was later linked to a missense DCLRE1C variant. According to the study, 160 or so TCR beta chains were cytomegalovirus-associated.

The sequenced sample was PBMCs. The receptor was derived from a female donor in good health and CMV-seronegative. The rearrangement uses TRBV5-1 and TRBJ2-1; TRBD2 matches 7 bases. CDR3 sequence reads: CASSLAWEGEQFF. CDR3 DNA sequence: TGCGCCAGCAGCTTGGCCTGGGAGGGCGAGCAGTTCTTC.